Presented here are 22 T cell receptor beta chains from one specimen sequenced in a study of shared clonotypes between healthy human individuals (TCRdb year 2020). Preparation of the library involved the immunoSEQ multiplex PCR assay. TCRdb holds this immuneACCESS table with in-frame rearrangements only. Some clones are missing; in checked studies, unresolved V genes explain under half, and the rest has no known cause. The sample table records some 2.1 million clones; roughly 94% of these occur just once. The top ten constitute about 0.13% of the sample. Sequenced: naive CD4+ T cells sorted from blood. The sample's cell subset or site label, in plain terms: CD45RA+ positively selected. The receptors were sampled from a man younger than 35 in good health.

The gene calls are TRBV30 and TRBJ2-7; 7 bases are a match to TRBD1. CDR3 length: 13 amino acids. After removal of 1 base from V and 5 bases from J, the junction contained 5 bases not matched to a gene. CDR1 is GTSNPN and CDR2 is SVGIG in the germline V gene (reference sequence). The CDR3 DNA reads as TGTGCCTGGAGTGAGGGGGCAAGGGACGAGCAGTACTTC. Protein: CAWSEGARDEQYF.

This clone was counted a single time. This chain joins TRBV28 and TRBJ2-7; D may be TRBD2 (6 bases). V shed 5 bases and J shed 4 bases, with 18 bases lying between them. Germline V gene lookup returns CDR1 MDHEN and CDR2 SYDVKM. CDR3 length: 15 residues. CDR3: CASSPFAGSRYEQYF. The CDR3 nucleotides read TGTGCCAGCAGTCCCTTTGCCGGGAGCCGATACGAGCAGTACTTC.

Regarding this clone: Other DNA sequences of this sample code for an identical CDR3. The chain combines TRBV18 with TRBJ2-2; tentative D call: TRBD2 (5 bases). Germline V gives CDR1 KGHSH, CDR2 LQKENI. Trimming stripped 2 bases from V and 4 bases from J, with 5 bases between. This CDR3 has 13 residues. In nucleotides, the CDR3 is TGTGCCAGCTCACCAGGACTCACCGGGGAGCTGTTTTTT. Translated, it gives CASSPGLTGELFF.

The chain recombines TRBV5-1 with TRBJ1-2; D gene unclear. The CDR3 has 15 residues. Germline V lookup: CDR1 SGHRS, CDR2 YFSETQ. Trimming left V 1 base short and J 2 bases short, with 12 bases between. The CDR3, as DNA: TGCGCCAGCAGCTTGTTTGCCCCCGAGAACTATGGCTACACCTTC. Protein: CASSLFAPENYGYTF.

The chain carries TRBV5-1 and TRBJ2-5; 7 positions agree with TRBD2. The germline V gene encodes CDR1 SGHRS and CDR2 YFSETQ. CDR3 size: 17 residues. The junction had 10 bases not matched to a gene; V was cut back by 0 bases and J by 2 bases. The CDR3 sequence is CASSLVRAGTSQETQYF. CDR3 nucleotides: TGCGCCAGCAGCTTGGTTCGAGCGGGGACCTCTCAAGAGACCCAGTACTTC.

A single count supports this clone. The sample contains more than one DNA sequence encoding this CDR3. This chain links TRBV30 with TRBJ2-7; D ambiguous. Trimming took off 5 bases at V and 3 bases at J, with 5 bases between the two ends. The length of the CDR3 is 10 residues. Germline values: CDR1 GTSNPN, CDR2 SVGIG (reference sequence). DNA of the CDR3: TGTGCCTGGGGAGACTACGAGCAGTACTTC. This gives the protein CAWGDYEQYF.

The gene calls are TRBV13 and TRBJ1-1; 7 bases match TRBD1. The CDR3 sequence is 21 residues long. Germline CDR1 is PRHDT and CDR2 is FYEKMQ (reference sequence). The V and J ends lost 2 bases and 1 base, in that order; junction bases with no gene match: 22. CDR3 DNA sequence: TGTGCCAGCAGCTTAAGAGTCCGAGGGGGCCGGCACGGCTCGGGGAACACTGAAGCTTTCTTT. This codes for CASSLRVRGGRHGSGNTEAFF.

This chain joins TRBV5-1 and TRBJ1-6; possible D gene TRBD1, 5 bases. Trimming left V 4 bases short and J 2 bases short, with 16 bases between. This CDR3 comprises 17 residues. Germline-derived CDR1 and CDR2 are SGHRS and YFSETQ. The chain's CDR3 is CASSLDGVGAYNSPLHF. The DNA of the CDR3 is TGCGCCAGCAGCCTTGACGGGGTGGGGGCCTATAATTCACCCCTCCACTTT.

This clone has only one observation. Sequence at one end of the junction differs from germline and may be a read error. This CDR3 is also generated by other DNA sequences in the sample. The chain recombines TRBV10-3 with TRBJ1-2, with D unclear. The CDR3 runs 15 residues. Per the germline V gene, CDR1 is ENHRY and CDR2 is SYGVKD. CDR3 nucleotides: TGCGCCATCAGTGCGTCGGAGGAACCGAACTATGGCTACACCTTC. It is translated as CAISASEEPNYGYTF.

About this clone: This CDR3 is also generated by other DNA sequences in the sample. The chain is built from TRBV5-1 and TRBJ2-2; 7 bases match TRBD1. The germline CDR1 and CDR2 sequences are SGHRS and YFSETQ. The CDR3 runs 16 residues. Trimming cost V 0 bases and J 2 bases; bases outside gene matches: 4. The CDR3 spells CASSLAGTANTGELFF. The CDR3 nucleotides are TGCGCCAGCAGCTTGGCCGGGACAGCTAACACCGGGGAGCTGTTTTTT.

The genes are TRBV18 and TRBJ1-4, with D tentatively TRBD1 (5 bases). Germline-derived CDR1 and CDR2 are KGHSH and LQKENI. V shed 4 bases and J shed 0 bases, with 15 bases lying between them. This CDR3 region has 17 residues. The CDR3 region has the DNA TGTGCCAGCTCACTGAGAGGGGCTGGGGCAACTAATGAAAAACTGTTTTTT. Its translation is CASSLRGAGATNEKLFF.

The chain couples TRBV6-1 to TRBJ2-7, with 11 nucleotides matching TRBD2. The germline V gene encodes CDR1 MNHNS and CDR2 SASEGT. V lost 1 base and J lost 0; bases outside the gene matches: 2. This CDR3 spans 16 amino acids. CDR3 nucleotides: TGTGCCAGCAGTGAAGGACTAGCGGGGCTCTCCTACGAGCAGTACTTC. Amino acid sequence: CASSEGLAGLSYEQYF.

This rearrangement joins TRBV6-5 to TRBJ2-1; no clear D. The CDR3 is 13 amino acids. Germline lookup yields CDR1 MNHEY and CDR2 SVGAGI. With 4 bases removed from V and 5 bases from J, the gap between germline ends came to 9 bases. Here the CDR3 DNA reads TGTGCCAGCAGTTTCACAGACAACAATGAGCAGTTCTTC. The encoded protein is CASSFTDNNEQFF.

The chain links TRBV7-9 to TRBJ2-1; the match to TRBD2 covers 8 bases. CDR3 length equals 16 residues. The germline gives CDR1 SEHNR, CDR2 FQNEAQ (reference sequence). With V trimmed by 5 bases and J by 4 bases, 10 bases remained unmatched. CDR3 bases: TGTGCCAGCAGCCTTAGCGGGACAAGCCGGTACAATGAGCAGTTCTTC. Its protein is CASSLSGTSRYNEQFF.

This clone came up once. This chain joins TRBV10-2 and TRBJ1-6, with a tentative D call TRBD1 (6 bases). CDR3 length: 15 amino acids. CDR1 is WSHSY, CDR2 SAAADI, per germline. Trimming shortened V by 9 bases and J by 4 bases, and 16 bases separated the two germline ends. The CDR3 DNA reads TGCGCCAGGTGCCCGGGGGCGAGATATAATTCACCCCTCCACTTT. It translates to CARCPGARYNSPLHF.

V and J are TRBV28 and TRBJ1-5; a possible D gene is TRBD1 (5 bases). V was shortened by 7 bases and J by 6 bases, with 16 bases between the two germline ends. CDR1 is MDHEN and CDR2 is SYDVKM in the germline V gene. The CDR3 is 14 residues long. DNA for the CDR3: TGTGCCAGCACCCACGGGGGGGTAACTCAGCCCCAGCATTTT. As protein: CASTHGGVTQPQHF. The variable domain in full, with the rest retrieved from reference TRBV28 and TRBJ1-5, is DVKVTQSSRYLVKRTGEKVFLECVQDMDHENMFWYRQDPGLGLRLIYFSYDVKMKEKGDIPEGYSVSREKKERFSLILESASTNQTSMYLCASTHGGVTQPQHFGDGTRLSIL.

The chain uses TRBV14 and TRBJ1-3; D ambiguous. V lost 0 bases to trimming and J lost 0 bases, with 12 bases between them. CDR1 is SGHDN, CDR2 FVKESK, per germline. This CDR3 comprises 17 residues. The CDR3: CASSQEVGISSGNTIYF. The CDR3 DNA sequence: TGTGCCAGCAGCCAAGAAGTGGGAATCAGCTCTGGAAACACCATATATTTT.

This clone was detected once. This sample includes further DNA sequences coding for the same CDR3. V and J are TRBV6-1 and TRBJ1-1; D is undetermined. The ends were cut back, 1 base at V and 1 base at J, with 4 bases in the middle. CDR3 length: 13 amino acids. Germline CDR1 MNHNS, CDR2 SASEGT. DNA of the CDR3: TGTGCCAGCAGTGAAGGTCCGAACACTGAAGCTTTCTTT. Translating gives CASSEGPNTEAFF.

The V call is TRBV4-1, the J call TRBJ2-7; tentative D call: TRBD2 (5 bases). The CDR3 extends over 15 amino acids. Trimming took off 5 bases at V and 3 bases at J, with 17 bases between the two ends. The V gene's germline CDR1 is MGHRA and CDR2 YSYEKL. The CDR3 DNA reads TGCGCCAGCAGCGAATGGACTGCACCCAACTACGAGCAGTACTTC. Translated, it gives CASSEWTAPNYEQYF.

The V call is TRBV11-2, the J call TRBJ2-3, with a weak D call TRBD2 (6 bases). Germline lookup yields CDR1 SGHAT and CDR2 FQNNGV. CDR3 size: 16 residues. V was trimmed by 6 bases and J by 1 base, leaving 17 bases between them. DNA for the CDR3: TGTGCCAGCAGGAGTTCAGGTTGGGGGGGCACAGATACGCAGTATTTT. Protein: CASRSSGWGGTDTQYF.

This clone was seen only once. This chain uses TRBV7-8 with TRBJ2-1; possibly TRBD2 for D (6 bases). The CDR3 loop spans 14 amino acids. Trimming pared 0 bases from V and 6 bases from J, leaving 9 bases between. CDR1 is SGHVS and CDR2 is FQNEAQ in the germline V gene. CDR3 sequence (DNA): TGTGCCAGCAGCTTAGCCGGGACTTTCAATGAGCAGTTCTTC. Its protein product is CASSLAGTFNEQFF.

V gene TRBV19 combines with J gene TRBJ1-6; D is undetermined. The CDR3 spans 13 residues. V lost 6 bases and J lost 8, with 11 bases in between. CDR1 and CDR2 from the germline V gene are LNHDA and SQIVND (reference sequence). The CDR3 spells CASRDAWDSPLHF. The CDR3 DNA reads TGTGCCAGTAGAGATGCGTGGGATTCACCCCTCCACTTT. The whole variable domain, remainder taken from reference TRBV19 and TRBJ1-6, is DGGITQSPKYLFRKEGQNVTLSCEQNLNHDAMYWYRQDPGQGLRLIYYSQIVNDFQKGDIAEGYSVSREKKESFPLTVTSAQKNPTAFYLCASRDAWDSPLHFGNGTRLTVT.